Below, 26 T cell receptor beta chains from the same sample are listed, as sequenced in a study of patients and donors after allogeneic stem cell transplantation. Each CDR3 protein is one row after TCRdb ran MiXCR on the RT-PCR reads. The table records more than 55,000 distinct CDR3 sequences, 13% of them present only once. The specimen was blood, either unsorted or a sorted T cell fraction (not recorded which). These receptors came from a human donor who was either an allogeneic HSCT recipient or a stem cell or donor lymphocyte infusion donor (not recorded which). It is not recorded whose cells these are; they may come from a transplant donor.

The V gene is TRBV5-5, the J gene TRBJ2-3; TRBD2 is a possible D gene (5 bases). CDR1 SGHKS and CDR2 YYEKEE come from the germline V gene (reference sequence). The ends were cut back, 4 bases at V and 4 bases at J, with 16 bases in the middle. CDR3 length equals 15 residues. CDR3 loop: CASSPRGWVSDTQYF. The CDR3, as DNA: TGTGCCAGCAGCCCCCGGGGTTGGGTCTCAGATACGCAGTATTTT.

V is TRBV20-1 and J is TRBJ2-1; 7 bases map to TRBD1. The CDR3 runs to 14 residues. V shed 3 bases, J shed 3 bases, and the junction held 5 bases outside the gene matches. Germline assignment: CDR1 DFQATT and CDR2 SNEGSKA (reference sequence). Here the CDR3 DNA reads TGCAGTGCTAGCACAGGGGACGTCTACAATGAGCAGTTCTTC. Its protein product is CSASTGDVYNEQFF.

This clonotype was seen repeatedly, ten times or more. The genes are TRBV5-1 and TRBJ2-1; the match to TRBD1 covers 12 bases. With V trimmed by 1 base and J by 9 bases, 5 bases remained unmatched. The CDR3 covers 15 residues. Germline V gives CDR1 SGHRS, CDR2 YFSETQ. DNA for the CDR3: TGCGCCAGCAGCTTGTTGGGACAGGGGGCGCCTGAGCAGTTCTTC. This encodes CASSLLGQGAPEQFF. Combining the CDR3 with reference TRBV5-1 and TRBJ2-1 gives the whole variable domain KAGVTQTPRYLIKTRGQQVTLSCSPISGHRSVSWYQQTPGQGLQFLFEYFSETQRNKGNFPGRFSGRQFSNSRSEMNVSTLELGDSALYLCASSLLGQGAPEQFFGPGTRLTVL.

The gene calls are TRBV29-1 and TRBJ2-1; 11 bases are shared with TRBD2. The CDR3 loop spans 16 amino acids. CDR1 and CDR2 from the germline V gene are SQVTM and ANQGSEA. Trimming at V came to 4 bases and at J to 6 bases, leaving 11 bases not matched to a gene. CDR3 residues: CSVVLSGRATTNEQFF. In nucleotides, the CDR3 is TGCAGCGTTGTCCTTAGCGGGAGGGCAACTACCAATGAGCAGTTCTTC.

Ten or more counts support this clonotype. J is TRBJ1-6 and V is TRBV12-3 or TRBV12-4; 8 bases fit TRBD1. The CDR3 loop spans 16 amino acids. The ends lost 6 bases at V and 8 bases at J; junction bases unmatched: 12. The CDR3 DNA sequence: TGTGCCAGCAGAAAGGGACAGGCCAGGGAGGATTCACCCCTCCACTTT. This codes for CASRKGQAREDSPLHF.

The chain carries TRBV7-9 and TRBJ2-3, with D possibly being TRBD2 (6 bases). V was clipped by 6 bases and J by 10 bases, with 11 bases between them. The CDR3 sequence is 11 residues long. Germline CDR1 is SEHNR and CDR2 is FQNEAQ (reference sequence). CDR3 nucleotide sequence: TGTGCCAGCAGACCCGGGACTTCGCAGTATTTT. This translates into CASRPGTSQYF. The complete variable domain, with remaining parts taken from reference TRBV7-9 and TRBJ2-3, reads DTGVSQNPRHKITKRGQNVTFRCDPISEHNRLYWYRQTLGQGPEFLTYFQNEAQLEKSRLLSDRFSAERPKGSFSTLEIQRTEQGDSAMYLCASRPGTSQYFGPGTRLTVL.

In its sample, this clonotype was seen a few times. The genes are TRBV20-1 and TRBJ2-7; a possible D gene is TRBD2 (5 bases). Trimming shortened V by 6 bases and J by 2 bases, and 20 bases separated the two germline ends. The germline V gene has CDR1 DFQATT and CDR2 SNEGSKA (reference sequence). The CDR3 consists of 15 residues. CDR3 nucleotide sequence: TGCAGTGCCAGCGTCAGCATGCTAGCAACCTACGAGCAGTACTTC. This translates into CSASVSMLATYEQYF.

Ten or more counts support this clonotype. Here the CDR3 reads CASSIYAEENTEAFF. In DNA form, the CDR3 reads TGTGCCAGTAGTATTTACGCCGAAGAGAACACTGAAGCTTTCTTT. V is TRBV19 and J is TRBJ1-1; D is undetermined. CDR1 is LNHDA, CDR2 SQIVND, per germline (reference sequence). Trimming shortened V by 3 bases and J by 1 base, and 12 bases separated the two germline ends. The CDR3 spans 15 residues. The whole variable domain, filled in from reference TRBV19 and TRBJ1-1, reads DGGITQSPKYLFRKEGQNVTLSCEQNLNHDAMYWYRQDPGQGLRLIYYSQIVNDFQKGDIAEGYSVSREKKESFPLTVTSAQKNPTAFYLCASSIYAEENTEAFFGQGTRLTVV.

The chain has TRBV24-1 and TRBJ1-1; unclear D gene. V shed 5 bases and J shed 4 bases, with 10 bases lying between them. CDR1 is KGHDR and CDR2 is SFDVKD in the germline V gene. The CDR3 runs to 13 residues. The CDR3 sequence is CATSVNAGTEAFF. The CDR3 DNA reads as TGTGCCACCAGTGTAAACGCGGGCACTGAAGCTTTCTTT.

The rearrangement joins TRBV5-5 to TRBJ1-5, with TRBD1 matching 9 bases. Germline V gives CDR1 SGHKS, CDR2 YYEKEE (reference sequence). V dropped 0 bases and J dropped 5; count of bases not matched to a gene: 18. This CDR3 contains 20 residues. CDR3 sequence reads: CASSLVLMGSVGQGYQPQHF. CDR3 in DNA: TGTGCCAGCAGCTTGGTACTGATGGGTTCTGTGGGACAGGGATATCAGCCCCAGCATTTT.

The chain couples TRBV7-9 to TRBJ2-1; no clear D. Germline V gene sequence: CDR1 SEHNR, CDR2 FQNEAQ (reference sequence). Trimming removed 2 bases from V and 5 bases from J, with 4 bases in between. The CDR3 length is 12 residues. The CDR3 is CASSLLHNEQFF. The CDR3 DNA reads TGTGCCAGCAGCTTACTTCACAATGAGCAGTTCTTC.

This clonotype was counted ten times or more. The chain carries TRBV7-9 and TRBJ1-6; perhaps TRBD1 as D (5 bases). Trimming shortened V by 5 bases and J by 4 bases, and 12 bases separated the two germline ends. Germline V gene sequence: CDR1 SEHNR, CDR2 FQNEAQ (reference sequence). This CDR3 region has 15 residues. The CDR3 region is CASSPKDRYNSPLHF. The CDR3 DNA reads as TGTGCCAGCAGCCCCAAAGACAGATATAATTCACCCCTCCACTTT.

The chain employs TRBV6-1 and TRBJ2-3; maybe TRBD1 (5 bases). Germline lookup yields CDR1 MNHNS and CDR2 SASEGT. With 4 bases removed from V and 0 bases from J, the gap between germline ends came to 11 bases. This CDR3 has 15 amino acids. In nucleotides, the CDR3 is TGTGCCAGCAGTGGGCAAGGGGTTAGCACAGATACGCAGTATTTT. Residues: CASSGQGVSTDTQYF.

In its sample, this clonotype was seen many times. J is TRBJ2-7 and V is TRBV12-3 or TRBV12-4; 9 nucleotides line up with TRBD2. V was pared by 2 bases and J by 4 bases, with 12 bases of the junction left unmatched. The CDR3 is 17 residues long. CDR3 protein: CASSLFTLAGTPYEQYF. The CDR3 coding sequence is TGTGCCAGCAGTTTATTTACCCTAGCGGGAACCCCTTACGAGCAGTACTTC.

This clonotype was seen ten or more times. The rearrangement joins TRBV20-1 to TRBJ1-5, with D unresolved. The CDR3 is 14 amino acids. Deletions cut 5 bases from V and 3 bases from J, with 14 bases between. CDR1 DFQATT and CDR2 SNEGSKA come from the germline V gene (reference sequence). The CDR3 here is CSAVPRTANQPQHF. CDR3 in DNA: TGCAGTGCTGTACCCCGGACGGCCAATCAGCCCCAGCATTTT.

About this clonotype: A much larger clonotype is one base distant, so this may be a read error. It is likely a read error, because the conserved phenylalanine at the end of the CDR3 is missing. This rearrangement joins TRBV6-5 to TRBJ2-3; D is unclear. Germline-derived CDR1 and CDR2 are MNHEY and SVGAGI. V lost 3 bases to trimming and J lost 3 bases, with 16 bases between them. The CDR3 consists of 16 residues. CDR3 DNA sequence: TGTGCCAGCAGTTATACCCCACACTCGACTACAGATACGCAGTATTTG. As protein: CASSYTPHSTTDTQYL.

About this clonotype: This may be a read error: a much more frequent sequence differs by one nucleotide. This is likely a read error, given that the CDR3 carries no conserved phenylalanine or tryptophan at its end. The chain has TRBV2 and TRBJ1-4; tentative D call: TRBD1 (5 bases). The germline V gene has CDR1 SNHLY and CDR2 FYNNEI. CDR3 length equals 16 residues. Trimming cost V 6 bases and J 3 bases, with 17 bases left between them. In DNA, the CDR3 is TGTGCCAGCAGAGACTTCACGGGAGGGGCTAATGAAAAACTGTTTTCT. Its protein product is CASRDFTGGANEKLFS.

V and J are TRBV6-1 and TRBJ2-1, with D perhaps given as TRBD1 or TRBD2 (5 bases each). In germline, CDR1 is MNHNS, CDR2 SASEGT. The CDR3 consists of 16 residues. V lost 5 bases, J lost 4 bases, and 18 bases lay in between. The CDR3 DNA is TGTGCCAGCAGTACTCACCGGGACGGGCCATACAATGAGCAGTTCTTC. Translating it yields CASSTHRDGPYNEQFF.

The gene calls are TRBV28 and TRBJ2-7; unclear D gene. The CDR3 has 11 residues. Germline lookup yields CDR1 MDHEN and CDR2 SYDVKM. V lost 11 bases and J 6 bases, leaving 14 bases between the germline ends. The CDR3 nucleotides are TGTGCCTCTAGGAATGCTCTCGAGCAGTACTTC. Protein sequence: CASRNALEQYF. The entire variable domain, with the rest obtained from reference TRBV28 and TRBJ2-7, is as follows: DVKVTQSSRYLVKRTGEKVFLECVQDMDHENMFWYRQDPGLGLRLIYFSYDVKMKEKGDIPEGYSVSREKKERFSLILESASTNQTSMYLCASRNALEQYFGPGTRLTVT.

The CDR3 sequence is CASSQDRGLYEQYF. CDR3 DNA sequence: TGTGCCAGCAGCCAGGACAGGGGACTCTACGAGCAGTACTTC. The chain is built from TRBV6-5 and TRBJ2-7; TRBD1 aligns across 9 bases. This CDR3 region has 14 residues. Trimming removed 6 bases from V and 3 bases from J; junction bases left unmatched: 6. CDR1 MNHEY and CDR2 SVGAGI come from the germline V gene.

This clonotype came up many times. The chain couples TRBV5-1 to TRBJ2-7; 8 bases agree with TRBD2. The CDR3 is made up of 16 amino acids. Trimming at V came to 0 bases and at J to 2 bases, leaving 7 bases not matched to a gene. Germline V gene sequence: CDR1 SGHRS, CDR2 YFSETQ. CDR3 sequence reads: CASSLASGLATYEQYF. The CDR3, as DNA: TGCGCCAGCAGCTTGGCTTCCGGACTAGCTACCTACGAGCAGTACTTC.

V gene TRBV5-5 combines with J gene TRBJ2-4; no firm D call. The CDR3 runs 19 residues. Germline V lookup: CDR1 SGHKS, CDR2 YYEKEE (reference sequence). Trimming pared 0 bases from V and 0 bases from J, leaving 19 bases between. The CDR3 is CASSLAGLAGSLAKNIQYF. In DNA form, the CDR3 reads TGTGCCAGCAGCTTGGCCGGTCTTGCAGGCAGTCTAGCCAAAAACATTCAGTACTTC.

This clonotype was counted a few times. The chain joins TRBV24-1 to TRBJ2-1; 8 nucleotides agree with TRBD2. In germline, CDR1 is KGHDR, CDR2 SFDVKD. With 1 base clipped from V and 6 bases from J, the junction kept 7 bases outside the gene matches. The CDR3 extends over 16 amino acids. The CDR3 nucleotides read TGTGCCACCAGTGATTTCGGGACTAGTCTCACCAATGAGCAGTTCTTC. Translated: CATSDFGTSLTNEQFF.

The table lists this clonotype with a few counts. CDR3 sequence (DNA): TGTGCCACCAGCAGAGAGTCGGGTATGAACACTGAAGCTTTCTTT. Protein product: CATSRESGMNTEAFF. This chain links TRBV15 with TRBJ1-1; D call uncertain. V was cut by 0 bases and J by 0 bases, with 8 bases left in between. The germline V gene encodes CDR1 LNHNV and CDR2 YYDKDF (reference sequence). The CDR3 length is 15 residues. The full variable domain, completed using reference TRBV15 and TRBJ1-1, is DAMVIQNPRYQVTQFGKPVTLSCSQTLNHNVMYWYQQKSSQAPKLLFHYYDKDFNNEADTPDNFQSRRPNTSFCFLDIRSPGLGDTAMYLCATSRESGMNTEAFFGQGTRLTVV.

This chain links TRBV10-1 with TRBJ1-1, with no clear D. V lost 0 bases and J 2 bases, leaving 7 bases between the germline ends. Germline CDR1 WNHNN, CDR2 SYGVQD (reference sequence). CDR3 length: 14 residues. The CDR3 nucleotides read TGCGCCAGCAGTGAGTCCGACCCAAACACTGAAGCTTTCTTT. Translation gives CASSESDPNTEAFF.

This clonotype was found many times. The V gene is TRBV10-3, the J gene TRBJ1-5; no firm D call. Per the germline V gene, CDR1 is ENHRY and CDR2 is SYGVKD. The CDR3 is 15 amino acids. The V end lost 3 bases, the J end lost 9 bases, and 18 bases lay between the germline ends. The CDR3 DNA is TGTGCCATCAGTGAAGGGAGCCAGCAGGTAACGCCCCAGCATTTT. This translates into CAISEGSQQVTPQHF.